The rows below give T cell receptor beta chains drawn from one sample of a study of untreated major depressive disorder. Sequencing was performed with immunoSEQ multiplex PCR; in TCRdb, only in-frame clones are kept and a portion is missing. The sample holds about 21,000 clones, 90% to 95% seen once. The sample was CD4+ T cells from PBMCs. The receptor set was obtained from a man younger than 45 in good health. CDR3s include the opening cysteine and the closing phenylalanine or tryptophan. The D gene is left open where the match is weak. A clone size is listed for some rows: how often the clone was seen (once, few, many), or a class if it is expanded.

CDR3 length: 17; J gene: TRBJ2-3; V gene: TRBV9; D gene: TRBD2; clone size: -; CDR3 DNA: TGTGCCAGCAGCCCCCGGGGTAGCGGGAGGGCAAGAGATACGCAGTATTTT; CDR3 protein: CASSPRGSGRARDTQYF
CDR3 length: 15; J gene: TRBJ1-3; V gene: TRBV6-5; D gene: -; clone size: -; CDR3 DNA: TGTGCCAGCAGTTACTCGCTGAGGGCTGGAAACACCATATATTTT; CDR3 protein: CASSYSLRAGNTIYF
CDR3 length: 13; J gene: TRBJ2-6; V gene: TRBV7-3; D gene: -; clone size: -; CDR3 DNA: TGTGCCAGCAGCTACTCTGGGGCCAACGTCCTGACTTTC; CDR3 protein: CASSYSGANVLTF
CDR3 length: 16; J gene: TRBJ1-4; V gene: TRBV2; D gene: TRBD1; clone size: -; CDR3 DNA: TGTGCCAGCAATCAACAGGGGGCGGGAGCTAATGAAAAACTGTTTTTT; CDR3 protein: CASNQQGAGANEKLFF
CDR3 length: 15; J gene: TRBJ2-1; V gene: TRBV11-2; D gene: TRBD2; clone size: -; CDR3 DNA: TGTGCCAGCAGCTCGCTAGCGGGAAAACACAATGAGCAGTTCTTC; CDR3 protein: CASSSLAGKHNEQFF
CDR3 length: 14; J gene: TRBJ1-3; V gene: TRBV6-5; D gene: -; clone size: -; CDR3 DNA: TGTGCCAGCAGTACCCCAGGGGCTGGAAACACCATATATTTT; CDR3 protein: CASSTPGAGNTIYF
CDR3 length: 10; J gene: TRBJ1-2; V gene: TRBV20-1; D gene: -; clone size: -; CDR3 DNA: TGCAGTGCTGCCTCCGAGAGCTACACCTTC; CDR3 protein: CSAASESYTF
CDR3 length: 15; J gene: TRBJ1-1; V gene: TRBV4-3; D gene: -; clone size: -; CDR3 DNA: TGCGCCAGCAGCCAAGTAGGACGGATGAACACTGAAGCTTTCTTT; CDR3 protein: CASSQVGRMNTEAFF
CDR3 length: 12; J gene: TRBJ2-7; V gene: TRBV6-1; D gene: -; clone size: -; CDR3 DNA: TGTGCCAGCACAAGGGGGGCCTACGAGCAGTACTTC; CDR3 protein: CASTRGAYEQYF
CDR3 length: 12; J gene: TRBJ1-4; V gene: TRBV30; D gene: -; clone size: -; CDR3 DNA: TGTGCCTGGAGTGAGGTGAAGGAAAAACTGTTTTTT; CDR3 protein: CAWSEVKEKLFF
CDR3 length: 14; J gene: TRBJ2-5; V gene: TRBV5-1; D gene: -; clone size: -; CDR3 DNA: TGCGCCAGCAGAAAGGGACTGGGCCAAGAGACCCAGTACTTC; CDR3 protein: CASRKGLGQETQYF
CDR3 length: 13; J gene: TRBJ2-3; V gene: TRBV5-1; D gene: -; clone size: -; CDR3 DNA: TGCGCCAGCAGCTTTGATCTCACAGATACGCAGTATTTT; CDR3 protein: CASSFDLTDTQYF
CDR3 length: 12; J gene: TRBJ1-1; V gene: TRBV29-1; D gene: -; clone size: -; CDR3 DNA: TGCAGCGTGCAGGAGTTTAACACTGAAGCTTTCTTT; CDR3 protein: CSVQEFNTEAFF
CDR3 length: 17; J gene: TRBJ2-7; V gene: TRBV4-1; D gene: TRBD2; clone size: -; CDR3 DNA: TGCGCCAGCAGCCAAGGATTTCGGACTAGCGTAACCTACGAGCAGTACTTC; CDR3 protein: CASSQGFRTSVTYEQYF
CDR3 length: 15; J gene: TRBJ1-1; V gene: TRBV27; D gene: -; clone size: -; CDR3 DNA: TGTGCCAGCAGTTCCAACAGGGATTTGAACACTGAAGCTTTCTTT; CDR3 protein: CASSSNRDLNTEAFF
CDR3 length: 15; J gene: TRBJ2-3; V gene: TRBV30; D gene: -; clone size: -; CDR3 DNA: TGTGCCTGGAAGATATACAGGACTAGCACAGATACGCAGTATTTT; CDR3 protein: CAWKIYRTSTDTQYF
CDR3 length: 16; J gene: TRBJ2-7; V gene: TRBV18; D gene: TRBD2; clone size: -; CDR3 DNA: TGTGCCAGCTCGAGCTCTACAGCGGGAGGATCCTACGAGCAGTACTTC; CDR3 protein: CASSSSTAGGSYEQYF
CDR3 length: 15; J gene: TRBJ1-4; V gene: TRBV5-6; D gene: -; clone size: -; CDR3 DNA: TGTGCCAGCAGCTTCCAACGGGGGGAAAATGAAAAACTGTTTTTT; CDR3 protein: CASSFQRGENEKLFF
CDR3 length: 16; J gene: TRBJ1-5; V gene: TRBV5-1; D gene: TRBD1; clone size: -; CDR3 DNA: TGCGCCAGCAGCTTGCTTCCAGGGGGGTTAGGTCAGCCCCAGCATTTT; CDR3 protein: CASSLLPGGLGQPQHF
CDR3 length: 17; J gene: TRBJ2-3; V gene: TRBV27; D gene: TRBD2; clone size: -; CDR3 DNA: TGTGCCAGCACCCCGGGGACTAGCGGGAAGACTACAGATACGCAGTATTTT; CDR3 protein: CASTPGTSGKTTDTQYF
CDR3 length: 13; J gene: TRBJ2-5; V gene: TRBV5-6; D gene: -; clone size: -; CDR3 DNA: TGTGCCAGCGTCACAGGGTTTCAAGAGACCCAGTACTTC; CDR3 protein: CASVTGFQETQYF
CDR3 length: 17; J gene: TRBJ2-3; V gene: TRBV27; D gene: TRBD2; clone size: -; CDR3 DNA: TGTGCCAGCAGTTTACGAGGGCTAGCGGCTAGCACAGATACGCAGTATTTT; CDR3 protein: CASSLRGLAASTDTQYF
CDR3 length: 14; J gene: TRBJ2-1; V gene: TRBV9; D gene: -; clone size: -; CDR3 DNA: TGTGCCAGCAGCTTTAGCGCAATGGACAATGAGCAGTTCTTC; CDR3 protein: CASSFSAMDNEQFF
CDR3 length: 17; J gene: TRBJ2-1; V gene: TRBV19; D gene: TRBD2; clone size: -; CDR3 DNA: TGTGCCAGTAGTATAGGTGGCGGGAGGTTAACCTACAATGAGCAGTTCTTC; CDR3 protein: CASSIGGGRLTYNEQFF
CDR3 length: 15; J gene: TRBJ1-2; V gene: TRBV16; D gene: TRBD1; clone size: -; CDR3 DNA: TGTGCCAGCAGCCAATCGTCAAACAGGGGATATGGCTACACCTTC; CDR3 protein: CASSQSSNRGYGYTF
CDR3 length: 16; J gene: TRBJ2-2; V gene: TRBV5-5; D gene: TRBD2; clone size: -; CDR3 DNA: TGTGCCAGCAGCTTGGAGGGACTAGCGGGGACCGGGGAGCTGTTTTTT; CDR3 protein: CASSLEGLAGTGELFF
CDR3 length: 18; J gene: TRBJ2-5; V gene: TRBV7-6; D gene: TRBD2; clone size: -; CDR3 DNA: TGTGCCAGCAGCTTGGGACTAGCGGGATGCTGCCGGCCTGAGACCCAGTACTTC; CDR3 protein: CASSLGLAGCCRPETQYF
CDR3 length: 16; J gene: TRBJ1-4; V gene: TRBV11-3; D gene: -; clone size: -; CDR3 DNA: TGTGCCAGCAGCTTAGAGGGCAGGGCAACTAATGAAAAACTGTTTTTT; CDR3 protein: CASSLEGRATNEKLFF
CDR3 length: 15; J gene: TRBJ2-1; V gene: TRBV7-3; D gene: TRBD2; clone size: few; CDR3 DNA: TGTGCCAGCAGCTACGGACTAGCGGGGAATAATGAGCAGTTCTTC; CDR3 protein: CASSYGLAGNNEQFF
CDR3 length: 16; J gene: TRBJ2-1; V gene: TRBV28; D gene: TRBD2; clone size: -; CDR3 DNA: TGTGCCAGCAGTTTATTTCGGGAGGGTCTCTACAATGAGCAGTTCTTC; CDR3 protein: CASSLFREGLYNEQFF
CDR3 length: 13; J gene: TRBJ2-1; V gene: TRBV12-5; D gene: TRBD1; clone size: few; CDR3 DNA: TGTGCTAGTGGTCTCGACAGGGCGAATGAGCAGTTCTTC; CDR3 protein: CASGLDRANEQFF
CDR3 length: 12; J gene: TRBJ1-1; V gene: TRBV7-8; D gene: -; clone size: once; CDR3 DNA: TGTGCCAGCAGCCCGCACTATGACGAAGCTTTCTTT; CDR3 protein: CASSPHYDEAFF
CDR3 length: 14; J gene: TRBJ1-5; V gene: TRBV7-6; D gene: -; clone size: -; CDR3 DNA: TGTGCCAGCAGCTCCTCAGACAGCGGGCAGCCCCAGCATTTT; CDR3 protein: CASSSSDSGQPQHF
CDR3 length: 15; J gene: TRBJ2-1; V gene: TRBV5-1; D gene: TRBD2; clone size: -; CDR3 DNA: TGCGCCAGCAGTTATAGCGGGAGTAGGAACAATGAGCAGTTCTTC; CDR3 protein: CASSYSGSRNNEQFF
CDR3 length: 14; J gene: TRBJ2-2; V gene: TRBV15; D gene: -; clone size: -; CDR3 DNA: TGTGCCACCAGCAGAGATAGTCCATCCGGGGAGCTGTTTTTT; CDR3 protein: CATSRDSPSGELFF